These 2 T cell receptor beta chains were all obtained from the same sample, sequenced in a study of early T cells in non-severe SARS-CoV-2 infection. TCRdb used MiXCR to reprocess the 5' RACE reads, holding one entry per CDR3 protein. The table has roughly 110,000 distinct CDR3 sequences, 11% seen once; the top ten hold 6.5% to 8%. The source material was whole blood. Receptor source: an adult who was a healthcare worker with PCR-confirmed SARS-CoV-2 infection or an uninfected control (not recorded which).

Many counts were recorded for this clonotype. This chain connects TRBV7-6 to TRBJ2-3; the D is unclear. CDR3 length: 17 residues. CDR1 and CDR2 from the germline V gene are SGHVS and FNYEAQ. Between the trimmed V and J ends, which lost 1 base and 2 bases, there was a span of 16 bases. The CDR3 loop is CASSLGISRRATDTQYF. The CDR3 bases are TGTGCCAGCAGCTTAGGGATATCGCGCAGAGCCACAGATACGCAGTATTTT.

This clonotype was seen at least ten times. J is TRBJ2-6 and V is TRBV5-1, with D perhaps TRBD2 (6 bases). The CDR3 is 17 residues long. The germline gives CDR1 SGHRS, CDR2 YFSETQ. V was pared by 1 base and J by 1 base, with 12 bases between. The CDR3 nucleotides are TGCGCCAGCAGCTTGTTTCCAGGGAGGTCTGGGGCCAACGTCCTGACTTTC. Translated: CASSLFPGRSGANVLTF.